Listed here are 10 T cell receptor beta chains from one sample, sequenced in a study of CD8+ T cells in alopecia areata. The sample's treatment: oral pan-JAK inhibitor, 5-10 mg twice daily. RNA extraction was followed by reverse transcription into cDNA, which acted as the sequencing template. Method: immunoSEQ multiplex PCR; TCRdb's copy keeps in-frame clones and lacks some. The sample yields over 200,000 clones, 64% seen once. The sequences come from CD4+ T cells sorted from blood, collected at week 4, from a patient treated with tofacitinib. These receptors were collected from a human donor with alopecia areata.

The rearrangement links TRBV4-3 to TRBJ2-3; D remains unclear. Germline V gene sequence: CDR1 LGHNA, CDR2 YSLEER. V gave up 4 bases and J gave up 2 bases, with 13 bases separating them. The CDR3 contains 15 residues. The CDR3 sequence is CASSRTRTLTDTQYF. The CDR3, as DNA: TGCGCCAGCAGCCGGACGCGGACCCTCACAGATACGCAGTATTTT.

The chain uses TRBV19 and TRBJ2-5; D is undetermined. V was shortened by 5 bases and J by 1 base, with 11 bases between the two germline ends. CDR3 length: 14 residues. The germline V gene encodes CDR1 LNHDA and CDR2 SQIVND (reference sequence). The CDR3 is CASSSRQVQETQYF. As DNA, the CDR3 is TGTGCCAGTAGTTCACGCCAGGTCCAAGAGACCCAGTACTTC.

This chain links TRBV12-2 with TRBJ1-2; the table calls TRBD1, which could not be checked here. TRBV12-2 is labeled a pseudogene. The CDR3 is made up of 14 amino acids. The CDR3 bases are TGTGCAAGTCGCTTCGGACAGGGAGGGTATGGCTACACCTTC. Amino acids: CASRFGQGGYGYTF.

This chain connects TRBV27 to TRBJ2-7; the D gene could be TRBD1 or TRBD2 (6 bases each). V shed 5 bases and J shed 3 bases, with 20 bases lying between them. The CDR3 covers 16 residues. Germline V lookup: CDR1 MNHEY, CDR2 SMNVEV (reference sequence). CDR3 DNA sequence: TGTGCCAGCAGTCCGAGGGGTGGCAGGGGAGGCTACGAGCAGTACTTC. Translating gives CASSPRGGRGGYEQYF.

The chain links TRBV20-1 to TRBJ1-2; the D gene is possibly TRBD1 (5 bases). The CDR3 runs 11 residues. V was cut by 5 bases and J by 4 bases, with 8 bases left in between. Looked up from germline, CDR1 is DFQATT and CDR2 is SNEGSKA (reference sequence). CDR3 residues: CSAGHSYGYTF. CDR3 sequence (DNA): TGCAGTGCTGGACACAGCTATGGCTACACCTTC.

CDR3 sequence (DNA): TGCGCCAGCAGCTTGGGCGATGGCTACGAGCAGTACTTC. Amino acids: CASSLGDGYEQYF. This chain joins TRBV5-1 and TRBJ2-7, with no clear D. The V end lost 0 bases, the J end lost 3 bases, and 7 bases lay between the germline ends. Germline-derived CDR1 and CDR2 are SGHRS and YFSETQ. CDR3 length: 13 amino acids.

The chain uses TRBV7-2 and TRBJ1-5; weak D call: TRBD1 (6 bases). Germline-derived CDR1 and CDR2 are SGHTA and FQGNSA. The CDR3 contains 18 residues. Trimming cost V 2 bases and J 6 bases, with 23 bases left between them. The CDR3 region has the DNA TGTGCCAGCAGCTTATTGTTTGGTTTAGGGGGGGCTGGTCAGCCCCAGCATTTT. Translation gives CASSLLFGLGGAGQPQHF.

The chain couples TRBV28 to TRBJ1-2; D unclear. Germline V gene lookup returns CDR1 MDHEN and CDR2 SYDVKM. CDR3 length: 11 amino acids. V lost 2 bases, J lost 8 bases, and 6 bases lay in between. The CDR3 region has the DNA TGTGCCAGCAGTTTACTGGGGGGCTACACCTTC. This sequence encodes CASSLLGGYTF.

The chain links TRBV29-1 to TRBJ2-1, with 12 nucleotides matching TRBD2. The V gene end was trimmed by 0 bases and the J gene end by 1 base; junction bases not matched to a gene: 7. This CDR3 comprises 18 residues. Germline V gives CDR1 SQVTM, CDR2 ANQGSEA. CDR3 sequence reads: CSVEDPGLAGQSYNEQFF. The CDR3 DNA sequence: TGCAGCGTTGAAGACCCGGGACTAGCGGGTCAGTCCTACAATGAGCAGTTCTTC.

The chain is built from TRBV7-2 and TRBJ2-5, with 9 positions matching TRBD2. CDR3 length equals 14 residues. CDR1 SGHTA and CDR2 FQGNSA come from the germline V gene. Unmatched junction bases numbered 4, after V lost 5 bases and J lost 3 bases. Here the CDR3 reads CASSAAGGKETQYF. CDR3 bases: TGTGCCAGCAGCGCAGCGGGGGGAAAAGAGACCCAGTACTTC.